Presented here are 2 T cell receptor beta chains from one specimen sequenced in a study of neoadjuvant anti-PD-1 for oral cavity cancer. Assay used: immunoSEQ multiplex PCR; TCRdb lists only in-frame clones, some missing. The sample lists approximately 32,000 clones; approximately 87% were seen once. The material sequenced was PBMCs, taken before nivolumab (anti-PD-1) treatment. The source of these receptors is a person aged 35-80 years with oral cavity squamous cell carcinoma.

This chain connects TRBV5-1 to TRBJ2-3, with D hard to call. The CDR3 totals 16 residues. V was pared by 4 bases and J by 0 bases, with 15 bases between. Per the germline V gene, CDR1 is SGHRS and CDR2 is YFSETQ. CDR3 residues: CASSQQTQFSTDTQYF. As DNA, the CDR3 is TGCGCCAGCAGCCAGCAGACCCAATTTAGCACAGATACGCAGTATTTT. The full variable domain, with the rest looked up from reference TRBV5-1 and TRBJ2-3, is KAGVTQTPRYLIKTRGQQVTLSCSPISGHRSVSWYQQTPGQGLQFLFEYFSETQRNKGNFPGRFSGRQFSNSRSEMNVSTLELGDSALYLCASSQQTQFSTDTQYFGPGTRLTVL.

This clone occurred a few times. The chain links TRBV7-3 to TRBJ1-2; TRBD1 is a possible D gene (6 bases). This CDR3 region has 17 residues. Germline V gene lookup returns CDR1 SGHTA and CDR2 FQGTGA. The V end was cut by 2 bases, the J end by 4 bases, with 20 bases between. The CDR3 nucleotides are TGTGCCAGCAGCTTATTTTCGAGGGACAAGAATTTCTATGGCTACACCTTC. This sequence encodes CASSLFSRDKNFYGYTF.